The source of this T cell receptor beta chain is a study of T cell responses to AZD1222 COVID-19 vaccine. Study results and caveats: CD4 TCRs associated with vaccination spanned spike, dominating at 160-218 and 743-854. Donors were chiefly white British, with a greater number of females, and clonal diversity was perhaps underestimated. Spike-specific TCR breadth and depth were elevated following two AZD1222 doses.

A word on this clone: The antigen is not known.

Clones were sequenced by immunoSEQ multiplex PCR, and TCRdb holds only the in-frame ones, with some missing. The sample lists some 140,000 clones, around 90% seen once, with 2.5% to 3.5% in the top ten. The V segment lost 6 bases and the J segment 2 bases; nucleotides outside the gene matches: 6. CDR1 is SQVTM, CDR2 ANQGSEA, per germline. The CDR3 runs 13 residues. The V call is TRBV29-1, the J call TRBJ2-5, with TRBD1 matching 7 bases. This receptor was obtained from an adult in good health. Sequenced here: peripheral blood, sampled on day 0 of AZD1222 vaccination. CDR3 loop: CSVRDSIQETQYF. The DNA of the CDR3 is TGCAGCGTCCGGGACAGTATACAAGAGACCCAGTACTTC.